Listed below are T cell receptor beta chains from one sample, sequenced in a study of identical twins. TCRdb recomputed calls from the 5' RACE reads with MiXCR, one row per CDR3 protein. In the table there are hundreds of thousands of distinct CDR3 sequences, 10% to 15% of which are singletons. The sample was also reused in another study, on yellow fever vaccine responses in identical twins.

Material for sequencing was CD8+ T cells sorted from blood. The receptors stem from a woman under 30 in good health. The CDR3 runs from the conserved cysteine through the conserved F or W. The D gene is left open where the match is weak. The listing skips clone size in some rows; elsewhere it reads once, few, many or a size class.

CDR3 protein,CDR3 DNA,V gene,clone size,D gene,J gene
CASSLLAGAGELFF,TGTGCCAGCAGTTTATTGGCGGGAGCCGGGGAGCTGTTTTTT,TRBV12-3/TRBV12-4,many,TRBD2,TRBJ2-2
CSVRLSHTYEQYF,TGCAGCGTTCGCCTGTCCCACACCTACGAGCAGTACTTC,TRBV29-1,.,.,TRBJ2-7
CASSIGTLEQFF,TGTGCCAGTAGTATAGGAACACTGGAGCAGTTCTTC,TRBV19,few,.,TRBJ2-1
CASSLEGGKSYNEQFF,TGTGCCAGCAGCTTAGAGGGGGGTAAATCCTACAATGAGCAGTTCTTC,TRBV7-8,.,.,TRBJ2-1
CASSFSGNSPLHF,TGCGCCAGCAGCTTTTCTGGTAATTCACCCCTCCACTTT,TRBV5-1,.,.,TRBJ1-6
CASTQGGLAGELFF,TGTGCCAGCACCCAGGGGGGGTTGGCCGGGGAGCTGTTTTTT,TRBV28,.,.,TRBJ2-2
CASSVGAYRTSTDTQYF,TGTGCCAGCAGCGTAGGCGCCTACCGAACTAGCACAGATACGCAGTATTTT,TRBV9,.,.,TRBJ2-3
CASSLDEPVNTGELFF,TGTGCCAGCAGCTTAGATGAGCCAGTTAACACCGGGGAGCTGTTTTTT,TRBV7-9,few,.,TRBJ2-2
CATSRARDGSRDTQYF,TGTGCCACCAGCAGAGCCCGGGACGGAAGCAGAGATACGCAGTATTTT,TRBV15,.,.,TRBJ2-3
CASRTRGANFGNEQFF,TGTGCCAGCAGGACCAGGGGCGCAAACTTCGGGAATGAGCAGTTCTTC,TRBV21-1,.,.,TRBJ2-1
CSAESGDTGELFF,TGCAGTGCTGAGAGCGGGGATACCGGGGAGCTGTTTTTT,TRBV20-1,.,TRBD2,TRBJ2-2
CASSLAQHNYGYTF,TGTGCCAGCAGTTTAGCACAGCATAACTATGGCTACACCTTC,TRBV27,few,.,TRBJ1-2
CASSVVTTTEAFF,TGTGCCAGCAGCGTAGTGACGACCACTGAAGCTTTCTTT,TRBV9,.,.,TRBJ1-1
CASSRVFTYDQPQHF,TGTGCCAGCAGTCGGGTCTTCACCTACGATCAGCCCCAGCATTTT,TRBV28,.,.,TRBJ1-5
CASSPIRLAGGPKDTQYF,TGTGCCAGCAGCCCGATCAGACTAGCGGGAGGGCCGAAGGATACGCAGTATTTT,TRBV7-8,few,TRBD2,TRBJ2-3
CASRDRGYNEQFF,TGTGCCAGCCGGGACAGGGGCTACAATGAGCAGTTCTTC,TRBV6-1,.,TRBD1,TRBJ2-1
CASSIGQEAFF,TGTGCCAGCAGCATTGGACAAGAAGCTTTCTTT,TRBV7-9,few,.,TRBJ1-1
CASSQKPGQQTFYNEQFF,TGCGCCAGCAGCCAAAAACCGGGACAGCAAACATTCTACAATGAGCAGTTCTTC,TRBV4-1,.,TRBD1,TRBJ2-1
CASSGTPTGDASYEQYF,TGTGCCAGCAGCGGTACCCCGACAGGGGATGCCTCCTACGAGCAGTACTTC,TRBV7-8,.,TRBD1,TRBJ2-7
CASSGGQGLNSPLHF,TGTGCCAGCAGTGGTGGACAGGGCCTTAATTCACCCCTCCACTTT,TRBV25-1,few,TRBD1,TRBJ1-6
CASSFRGAYNEQFF,TGTGCCAGCAGTTTCAGGGGCGCCTACAATGAGCAGTTCTTC,TRBV28,.,.,TRBJ2-1
CASSSTVGELFF,TGTGCCAGCAGTTCAACGGTCGGGGAGCTGTTTTTT,TRBV6-5,.,.,TRBJ2-2
CASSAGGLAADTQYF,TGTGCCAGCAGCGCCGGGGGACTAGCCGCAGATACGCAGTATTTT,TRBV9,.,TRBD2,TRBJ2-3
CASSQDLRAEAYNEQFF,TGTGCCAGCAGCCAAGATCTAAGGGCTGAGGCCTACAATGAGCAGTTCTTC,TRBV3-1,few,.,TRBJ2-1
CASSQEVPVSSGNTIYF,TGTGCCAGCAGCCAAGAGGTCCCAGTCAGCTCTGGAAACACCATATATTTT,TRBV3-1,few,.,TRBJ1-3
CASSRTGPAADTQYF,TGCGCCAGCAGCCGGACAGGCCCGGCGGCGGATACGCAGTATTTT,TRBV5-1,few,TRBD1,TRBJ2-3
CAISELTSGVYEQYF,TGTGCCATCAGTGAGTTAACTAGCGGGGTATACGAGCAGTACTTC,TRBV10-3,.,TRBD2,TRBJ2-7
CSVEVITGRSYNEQFF,TGCAGCGTTGAAGTAATCACAGGGCGCTCCTACAATGAGCAGTTCTTC,TRBV29-1,many,.,TRBJ2-1
CASSPIPGPRAHTF,TGTGCCAGCAGCCCCATTCCGGGACCCAGGGCCCACACCTTC,TRBV12-3/TRBV12-4,.,.,TRBJ1-2
CASSEIGTGGLGYTF,TGTGCCAGCAGTGAAATCGGGACAGGGGGCCTTGGCTACACCTTC,TRBV25-1,few,TRBD1,TRBJ1-2
CASSQEGGEQFF,TGTGCCAGCAGCCAAGAAGGCGGTGAGCAGTTCTTC,TRBV3-1,.,.,TRBJ2-1
CASSFLQDSQNSPLHF,TGTGCCAGCAGCTTTCTTCAGGACAGTCAAAATTCACCCCTCCACTTT,TRBV13,few,.,TRBJ1-6
CASGVTYNEQFF,TGTGCCAGCGGGGTCACCTACAATGAGCAGTTCTTC,TRBV12-3/TRBV12-4,few,.,TRBJ2-1
CSVERGTGYNEQFF,TGCAGCGTTGAGAGGGGGACAGGATACAATGAGCAGTTCTTC,TRBV29-1,.,TRBD1,TRBJ2-1
CASSQDRAGLETQYF,TGCGCCAGCAGCCAAGATCGGGCAGGGCTGGAGACCCAGTACTTC,TRBV4-1,.,.,TRBJ2-5
CASSRRVESYNEQFF,TGCGCCAGCAGTCGCAGGGTTGAGTCCTACAATGAGCAGTTCTTC,TRBV4-1,few,.,TRBJ2-1
CASSANTGTGAGANVLTF,TGTGCCAGCAGCGCCAACACCGGGACAGGGGCTGGGGCCAACGTCCTGACTTTC,TRBV11-1,.,TRBD1,TRBJ2-6
CASSLKVTPAGGTLHEQYF,TGTGCCAGCAGTTTAAAGGTGACTCCGGCGGGAGGGACCCTACACGAGCAGTACTTC,TRBV28,.,TRBD2,TRBJ2-7
CSARGTSEYNEQFF,TGCAGTGCTAGAGGGACTAGCGAGTACAATGAGCAGTTCTTC,TRBV20-1,few,TRBD2,TRBJ2-1
CASSLLTSGDEQFF,TGTGCCAGCAGTTTACTGACTAGCGGCGATGAGCAGTTCTTC,TRBV12-3/TRBV12-4,few,TRBD2,TRBJ2-1
CSVEASNEQFF,TGCAGCGTTGAAGCCTCCAATGAGCAGTTCTTC,TRBV29-1,many,.,TRBJ2-1
CASRPRGTGGIDEQFF,TGTGCCAGCCGCCCACGAGGGACAGGGGGGATCGATGAGCAGTTCTTC,TRBV6-2/TRBV6-3,many,TRBD1,TRBJ2-1
CASRPGLLYEQYF,TGTGCCAGCAGACCAGGGCTCCTCTACGAGCAGTACTTC,TRBV28,few,.,TRBJ2-7
CASGWGGANVLTF,TGTGCCAGCGGCTGGGGGGGGGCCAACGTCCTGACTTTC,TRBV2,.,.,TRBJ2-6
CASQGPSGYNEQFF,TGTGCCAGCCAGGGGCCTAGCGGATATAATGAGCAGTTCTTC,TRBV2,few,.,TRBJ2-1
CASSLGRGGAGETQYF,TGTGCCAGCAGCTTAGGACGTGGGGGGGCTGGGGAGACCCAGTACTTC,TRBV7-8,few,.,TRBJ2-5
CASSPNRGNSPLHF,TGCGCCAGCAGCCCAAACAGGGGTAACTCACCCCTCCACTTT,TRBV4-1,many,TRBD1,TRBJ1-6
CASSPPGAYNEQFF,TGTGCCAGCAGCCCCCCTGGAGCCTACAATGAGCAGTTCTTC,TRBV27,.,.,TRBJ2-1
CASSYNRGETQYF,TGTGCCAGCAGTTACAACAGGGGAGAGACCCAGTACTTC,TRBV6-5,few,TRBD1,TRBJ2-5
CASSCTTSHRAETQYF,TGTGCCAGCAGCTGTACTACATCGCACAGGGCAGAGACCCAGTACTTC,TRBV5-7,few,.,TRBJ2-5
CASSLKGHLTPGGEQFF,TGTGCCAGCAGCTTGAAGGGACACCTTACCCCTGGAGGAGAGCAGTTCTTC,TRBV5-6,few,.,TRBJ2-1
CATSDRGMGLNTEAFF,TGTGCCACCAGCGACAGGGGAATGGGGCTGAACACTGAAGCTTTCTTT,TRBV15,few,TRBD1,TRBJ1-1
CSVEGPFYEQYF,TGCAGCGTTGAAGGCCCGTTTTACGAGCAGTACTTC,TRBV29-1,many,.,TRBJ2-7